This record covers a single T cell receptor (beta chain). Its antigen is as yet unknown. Deep-level running was used for the assay. Sequencing used immunoSEQ multiplex PCR; TCRdb keeps in-frame clones, though not all of them. The data hold some 2.4 million clones, with under 95% observed a single time. Donors included only healthy HIV-negative adults lacking recent acute infections or vaccinations. The donors were all Caucasian adults (living in Nashville, Tennessee). This CDR3 contains 12 residues. Germline V gene data show CDR1 as PRHDT and CDR2 as FYEKMQ (reference sequence). V was pared by 5 bases and J by 2 bases, with 5 bases between. This entry comes from a study of shared clonotypes between healthy human individuals. Broader study findings: On the whole, naive subsets had larger estimated richness than memory subsets had.

The sequencing input was naive CD4+ T cells from PBMCs. Specified subset: CD45RA+ positively selected. The V call is TRBV13, the J call TRBJ2-3, with D uncertain. The TCR originated in a man in his late teens or twenties in good health. Some clones in this sample may be carry-over from other donors' samples. Here the CDR3 reads CASSANTDTQYF. The DNA of the CDR3 is TGTGCCAGCAGCGCCAACACAGATACGCAGTATTTT.